The 24 T cell receptor beta chains below come from one sample, sequenced in a study of T cell responses to AZD1222 COVID-19 vaccine. TCRdb's copy holds only in-frame clones and misses some; the assay was immunoSEQ multiplex PCR. The sample records more than 140,000 clones, over 85% being singletons. The sequenced sample was peripheral blood, obtained on day 0 of MenACWY control vaccination. The source of these receptors is an adult in good health.

The V call is TRBV12-3 or TRBV12-4, the J call TRBJ2-5; D is undetermined. The CDR3 sequence is 11 residues long. V was clipped by 5 bases and J by 0 bases, with 1 base between them. CDR3 sequence: CASSNQETQYF. CDR3 nucleotides: TGTGCCAGCAGTAACCAAGAGACCCAGTACTTC.

The chain couples TRBV5-1 to TRBJ1-1, with D maybe TRBD1 (5 bases). Germline CDR1 and CDR2: SGHRS and YFSETQ. This CDR3 has 17 amino acids. Between the trimmed V and J ends, which lost 1 base and 3 bases, there was a span of 19 bases. CDR3 in amino acids: CASSLSGGAPKYTEAFF. DNA of the CDR3: TGCGCCAGCAGCTTGTCGGGGGGTGCGCCTAAATACACTGAAGCTTTCTTT.

The chain joins TRBV25-1 to TRBJ1-1, with 9 nucleotides matching TRBD1. Trimming cost V 7 bases and J 6 bases; bases outside gene matches: 6. CDR3 length: 13 residues. Looked up from germline, CDR1 is MGHDK and CDR2 is SYGVNS. DNA of the CDR3: TGTGCCAGCACCAGGACAGGGGTCTCTGAAGCTTTCTTT. This translates into CASTRTGVSEAFF. The full variable domain, its missing parts supplied by reference TRBV25-1 and TRBJ1-1, is EADIYQTPRYLVIGTGKKITLECSQTMGHDKMYWYQQDPGMELHLIHYSYGVNSTEKGDLSSESTVSRIRTEHFPLTLESARPSHTSQYLCASTRTGVSEAFFGQGTRLTVV.

V usage is TRBV28 and J usage is TRBJ1-6; 7 nucleotides agree with TRBD1. Trimming took 2 bases from V and 10 from J; bases not matched to a gene: 5. From germline, CDR1 is MDHEN and CDR2 SYDVKM. The length of the CDR3 is 14 residues. The CDR3 coding sequence is TGTGCCAGCAGTTTAAGGGACAGAGGATCACCCCTCCACTTT. It codes for CASSLRDRGSPLHF.

The chain carries TRBV25-1 and TRBJ1-1, with D unresolved. Trimming shortened V by 5 bases and J by 7 bases, and 14 bases separated the two germline ends. The CDR3 has 13 residues. Germline assignment: CDR1 MGHDK and CDR2 SYGVNS. CDR3 loop: CASSIPGVHEAFF. The DNA for the CDR3 is TGTGCCAGCAGTATACCCGGGGTCCATGAAGCTTTCTTT.

This clone has just one count. This chain joins TRBV6-1 and TRBJ2-3; maybe TRBD2 (6 bases). The V gene's germline CDR1 is MNHNS and CDR2 SASEGT. Trimming took 2 bases from V and 2 from J, leaving 14 bases between them. This CDR3 region has 16 residues. CDR3 region: CASSELASANTDTQYF. CDR3 bases: TGTGCCAGCAGTGAATTGGCTAGCGCGAACACAGATACGCAGTATTTT.

J is TRBJ2-2 and V is TRBV19; D is unclear. Trimming left V 3 bases short and J 3 bases short, with 11 bases between. Germline values: CDR1 LNHDA, CDR2 SQIVND (reference sequence). The length of the CDR3 is 15 residues. The CDR3 DNA reads as TGTGCCAGTAGTATCCGGCAGATAGACACCGGGGAGCTGTTTTTT. It specifies CASSIRQIDTGELFF.

The rearrangement links TRBV5-6 to TRBJ2-7; 9 bases match TRBD1. The length of the CDR3 is 17 residues. The trim removed 0 bases at V and 4 bases at J, leaving 11 bases unmatched. Germline V gene data show CDR1 as SGHDT and CDR2 as YYEEEE. The CDR3 DNA follows: TGTGCCAGCAGCTTGGGACCGCCGGGACAGGGAGTATACGAGCAGTACTTC. Translated, it gives CASSLGPPGQGVYEQYF.

This chain connects TRBV3-1 (or the pseudogene TRBV3-2) to TRBJ2-7, with D perhaps matching TRBD1 or TRBD2 (6 bases each). CDR1 and CDR2 (germline): LGHDT, YNNKEL (reference sequence). Trimming cost V 2 bases and J 7 bases, with 15 bases left between them. This CDR3 is 14 amino acids long. The CDR3 nucleotides read TGTGCCAGCAGCCAATTCACGGGGGCTGGTGAGCAGTACTTC. Protein: CASSQFTGAGEQYF.

The J gene is TRBJ2-7, the V gene TRBV5-4, with TRBD1 matching over 8 bases. This CDR3 has 16 amino acids. The V gene end was trimmed by 0 bases and the J gene end by 2 bases; junction bases not matched to a gene: 7. CDR1 is SGHNT, CDR2 YYREEE, per germline (reference sequence). The DNA for the CDR3 is TGTGCCAGCAGCTTGGTTGGACAGGGTATAACCTACGAGCAGTACTTC. Translated: CASSLVGQGITYEQYF.

The chain combines TRBV4-2 with TRBJ1-6; D gene uncertain. The CDR3 totals 17 residues. Looked up from germline, CDR1 is LGHNA and CDR2 is YNFKEQ. V lost 0 bases to trimming and J lost 0 bases, with 9 bases between them. The CDR3 here is CASSQDSRSSYNSPLHF. CDR3 sequence (DNA): TGTGCCAGCAGCCAAGATAGCAGGAGCTCCTATAATTCACCCCTCCACTTT.

The V gene is TRBV5-1, the J gene TRBJ2-7, with TRBD1 identical over 7 bases. Germline CDR1 is SGHRS and CDR2 is YFSETQ. V lost 5 bases, J lost 0 bases, and 5 bases stayed unmatched. This CDR3 has 14 amino acids. As DNA, the CDR3 is TGCGCCAGCAGGGGACAGATGTTCTCCTACGAGCAGTACTTC. Protein sequence: CASRGQMFSYEQYF.

The chain carries TRBV6-5 and TRBJ1-2; 9 bases are shared with TRBD1. The ends lost 0 bases at V and 5 bases at J; junction bases unmatched: 4. The V gene's germline CDR1 is MNHEY and CDR2 SVGAGI. The CDR3 sequence is 15 residues long. The CDR3 DNA follows: TGTGCCAGCAGTTACTCGGGGGACAGGGTATATGGCTACACCTTC. It specifies CASSYSGDRVYGYTF.

This rearrangement joins TRBV5-1 to TRBJ1-1, with D tentatively TRBD1 (6 bases). Germline V gene sequence: CDR1 SGHRS, CDR2 YFSETQ. With 2 bases removed from V and 4 bases from J, the gap between germline ends came to 15 bases. The CDR3 sequence is 15 residues long. The CDR3 sequence is CASSFGGPGGTEAFF. DNA of the CDR3: TGCGCCAGCAGCTTCGGGGGCCCGGGGGGCACTGAAGCTTTCTTT.

The rearrangement joins TRBV12-3 or TRBV12-4 to TRBJ2-7; D remains unclear. V lost 3 bases to trimming and J lost 2 bases, with 8 bases between them. The CDR3 consists of 13 residues. In DNA, the CDR3 is TGTGCCAGCAGTTTCGGCAGGACCTACGAGCAGTACTTC. Protein product: CASSFGRTYEQYF.

The chain has TRBV15 and TRBJ2-6, with D unresolved. Deletions cut 8 bases from V and 0 bases from J, with 5 bases between. There are 13 residues in the CDR3. CDR1 is LNHNV, CDR2 YYDKDF, per germline (reference sequence). The CDR3 reads CATYHSGANVLTF. CDR3 nucleotides: TGTGCCACCTACCACTCTGGGGCCAACGTCCTGACTTTC.

V gene TRBV29-1 combines with J gene TRBJ2-1, with 10 positions matching TRBD1. After removal of 1 base from V and 0 bases from J, the junction contained 12 bases not matched to a gene. The CDR3 is 19 residues long. Germline V gives CDR1 SQVTM, CDR2 ANQGSEA. CDR3 sequence: CSVEARGDRGLSSYNEQFF. The CDR3 nucleotides read TGCAGCGTTGAAGCCCGGGGGGACAGGGGTTTGAGCTCCTACAATGAGCAGTTCTTC.

The CDR3 here is CASSLVQSFGAEAFF. As DNA, the CDR3 is TGCGCCAGCAGCTTGGTTCAGAGTTTTGGGGCTGAAGCTTTCTTT. This sequence joins TRBV5-1 and TRBJ1-1; D uncertain. Looked up from germline, CDR1 is SGHRS and CDR2 is YFSETQ. Deletions cut 0 bases from V and 6 bases from J, with 15 bases between. CDR3 size: 15 residues.

The chain employs TRBV7-9 and TRBJ2-3; TRBD2 matches at 7 bases. Germline V gives CDR1 SEHNR, CDR2 FQNEAQ (reference sequence). The ends lost 2 bases at V and 2 bases at J; junction bases unmatched: 1. This CDR3 region has 14 residues. Here the CDR3 DNA reads TGTGCCAGCAGCTTAAGCGGGGACACAGATACGCAGTATTTT. It is translated as CASSLSGDTDTQYF.

The V gene is TRBV5-5, the J gene TRBJ1-2, with D possibly being TRBD1 (6 bases). Germline values: CDR1 SGHKS, CDR2 YYEKEE (reference sequence). CDR3 length: 13 residues. The V end lost 6 bases, the J end lost 6 bases, and 15 bases lay between the germline ends. Here the CDR3 DNA reads TGTGCCAGCACCCCCCACACAGGGAATGGCTACACCTTC. Its protein is CASTPHTGNGYTF. The entire variable domain, with the rest obtained from reference TRBV5-5 and TRBJ1-2, is as follows: DAGVTQSPTHLIKTRGQQVTLRCSPISGHKSVSWYQQVLGQGPQFIFQYYEKEERGRGNFPDRFSARQFPNYSSELNVNALLLGDSALYLCASTPHTGNGYTFGSGTRLTVV.

The J gene is TRBJ2-7, the V gene TRBV7-7, with 7 bases matching TRBD1. The trim removed 1 base at V and 2 bases at J, leaving 5 bases unmatched. The CDR3 runs to 15 residues. Germline V lookup: CDR1 SSHAT, CDR2 FNYEAQ (reference sequence). CDR3 protein: CASSLGAGTAYEQYF. The CDR3, as DNA: TGTGCCAGCAGCTTAGGGGCCGGGACAGCCTACGAGCAGTACTTC.

The V gene is TRBV6-5, the J gene TRBJ2-2, with D hard to call. V lost 7 bases, J lost 2 bases, and 14 bases lay in between. The CDR3 contains 15 residues. The germline V gene has CDR1 MNHEY and CDR2 SVGAGI. This CDR3 reads CASNALGRNTGELFF. DNA of the CDR3: TGTGCCAGCAACGCACTCGGACGAAACACCGGGGAGCTGTTTTTT.

In DNA, the CDR3 is TGTGCCAGCACCCCAGGGGACGCAACTAATGAAAAACTGTTTTTT. It encodes CASTPGDATNEKLFF. This chain links TRBV6-5 with TRBJ1-4; D is perhaps TRBD1 (6 bases). V lost 7 bases to trimming and J lost 0 bases, with 12 bases between them. CDR3 length equals 15 residues. The germline gives CDR1 MNHEY, CDR2 SVGAGI.

The V gene is TRBV9, the J gene TRBJ2-3; TRBD2 is a possible D gene (6 bases). V lost 1 base to trimming and J lost 4 bases, with 13 bases between them. The germline V gene encodes CDR1 SGDLS and CDR2 YYNGEE. CDR3 length: 15 residues. CDR3 sequence: CASSVLGRTADTQYF. The CDR3 bases are TGTGCCAGCAGCGTATTGGGGAGGACGGCAGATACGCAGTATTTT.